The 5 T cell receptor beta chains presented below share a single source sample, sequenced in a study of blood T cell repertoires in COVID-19. TCRdb's copy holds only in-frame clones and misses some; the assay was immunoSEQ multiplex PCR. This table holds roughly 250,000 clones, approximately 86% found once. Input material: PBMCs or T cells enriched from blood (not recorded which). The source is a woman between 50 and 59 years old who had recovered from COVID-19.

The chain recombines TRBV28 with TRBJ2-4; D is possibly TRBD1 (6 bases). Trimming removed 5 bases at V and 0 bases at J, with 14 bases between. CDR3 length: 16 amino acids. Germline CDR1 is MDHEN and CDR2 is SYDVKM. The chain's CDR3 is CASSVQGPLAKNIQYF. CDR3 in DNA: TGTGCCAGCAGTGTACAGGGCCCGTTAGCCAAAAACATTCAGTACTTC.

CDR3 sequence: CASSLSTGGVYGYTF. The CDR3 coding sequence is TGTGCCAGCTCACTGTCGACAGGGGGCGTCTATGGCTACACCTTC. V and J are TRBV18 and TRBJ1-2; 10 bases map to TRBD1. Germline V gene data show CDR1 as KGHSH and CDR2 as LQKENI. This CDR3 contains 15 residues. Trimming cost V 4 bases and J 4 bases; bases outside gene matches: 6. The complete variable domain, with remaining parts taken from reference TRBV18 and TRBJ1-2, reads NAGVMQNPRHLVRRRGQEARLRCSPMKGHSHVYWYRQLPEEGLKFMVYLQKENIIDESGMPKERFSAEFPKEGPSILRIQQVVRGDSAAYFCASSLSTGGVYGYTFGSGTRLTVV.

The V and J genes are TRBV7-2 and TRBJ2-3, with a weak D call TRBD2 (6 bases). The CDR3 has 14 amino acids. V lost 5 bases and J lost 4, with 13 bases in between. In germline, CDR1 is SGHTA, CDR2 FQGNSA. The CDR3 spells CASSVGRAADTQYF. In nucleotides, the CDR3 is TGTGCCAGCAGCGTCGGGAGAGCCGCAGATACGCAGTATTTT. Combining the CDR3 with reference TRBV7-2 and TRBJ2-3 gives the whole variable domain GAGVSQSPSNKVTEKGKDVELRCDPISGHTALYWYRQSLGQGLEFLIYFQGNSAPDKSGLPSDRFSAERTGGSVSTLTIQRTQQEDSAVYLCASSVGRAADTQYFGPGTRLTVL.

This clone has only one observation. The V and J genes are TRBV6-5 and TRBJ2-7; TRBD1 is a possible D gene (5 bases). This CDR3 spans 12 amino acids. CDR1 is MNHEY and CDR2 is SVGAGI in the germline V gene. The V and J ends lost 8 bases and 5 bases respectively, with 13 bases between them. The CDR3 protein is CASRRQPNEQYF. DNA of the CDR3: TGTGCCAGCCGTAGACAGCCTAACGAGCAGTACTTC.

The chain combines TRBV6-1 with TRBJ1-3; TRBD1 is a possible D gene (6 bases). Trimming removed 3 bases from V and 1 base from J, with 16 bases in between. The CDR3 covers 17 residues. Germline CDR1 MNHNS, CDR2 SASEGT. The DNA of the CDR3 is TGTGCCAGCAGTGAGAGACAGGACTCCTTTTCTGGAAACACCATATATTTT. Protein sequence: CASSERQDSFSGNTIYF.